What follows is one TCR beta chain and its context. Germline assignment: CDR1 SEHNR and CDR2 FQNEAQ (reference sequence). Trimming pared 6 bases from V and 0 bases from J, leaving 14 bases between. This CDR3 has 15 amino acids. Some clones are missing from TCRdb's copy, which holds only in-frame ones; the method was immunoSEQ multiplex PCR. The sample carries approximately 220,000 clones, roughly 94% recorded once. The data stem from a study of control samples from healthy donors and cancer patients. V and J are TRBV7-9 and TRBJ1-2; D is undetermined. The TCR originated in a man aged 45-65 years in good health. The source material was blood. CDR3 in amino acids: CASRPAKEANYGYTF. The CDR3 region has the DNA TGTGCCAGCAGACCAGCAAAGGAAGCTAACTATGGCTACACCTTC.